These 6 T cell receptor beta chains were sequenced from one sample in a study of post-analysis software for immune sequencing data (dated by TCRdb to 2015 to 2017). General study outcomes and caveats: Patients showed significantly higher frequencies than controls for a handful of TRBV segments, among them TRBV5-6, TRBV5-1 and TRBV20-1.

Library construction relied on PCR. The run used an Illumina HiSeq 2500. To reduce PCR and sequencing biases, unique molecular identifiers were built into the TCR beta cDNA libraries. TCRdb itself trimmed the public reads at Q25 with fastp, ran MiXCR and retained productive beta chains. Duplicate CDR3 protein sequences are folded into a single record with the most common DNA and genes. Within this sample are about 620,000 distinct CDR3 sequences, with roughly 40% of them counted one time only. The leading ten clones occupy under 2% of the sample. Which antigens these TCRs recognize remains unknown. Sequencing was performed on blood. The receptor source for this set is a girl aged 10 to 17 with multiple sclerosis.

As for this clonotype: A much larger clone differs by one base, so this may be a read error. The chain uses TRBV29-1 and TRBJ2-1; 11 positions match TRBD2. V was pared by 4 bases and J by 4 bases, with 3 bases of the junction left unmatched. Germline V gene lookup returns CDR1 SQVTM and CDR2 ANQGSEA. The length of the CDR3 is 14 residues. Written as DNA, the CDR3 is TGCAGCGTTGCCCGGACTAGCGGGTACAATGAGCAGTTCTTC. Amino acids: CSVARTSGYNEQFF.

The chain recombines TRBV7-3 with TRBJ1-2, with D possibly matching TRBD1 (5 bases). This CDR3 contains 14 residues. Trimming cost V 5 bases and J 7 bases, with 17 bases left between them. Looked up from germline, CDR1 is SGHTA and CDR2 is FQGTGA. The CDR3 DNA is TGTGCCAGCAGCCTGCTGGCAGGGTCTCTTGGCTACACCTTC. Translation gives CASSLLAGSLGYTF.

This clonotype turned up a few times. The CDR3 DNA reads as TGTGCCAGCAGCCGACAGGGGGCCTCCTACGAGCAGTACTTC. Encoded protein: CASSRQGASYEQYF. The chain carries TRBV5-6 and TRBJ2-7; TRBD1 agrees at 10 bases. The length of the CDR3 is 14 residues. Per germline, CDR1 SGHDT and CDR2 YYEEEE. Unmatched junction bases numbered 1, after V lost 4 bases and J lost 0 bases.

The sample holds many counts of this clonotype. The V and J genes are TRBV12-3 or TRBV12-4 and TRBJ2-7, with D possibly being TRBD1 (5 bases). This CDR3 spans 12 amino acids. The V gene lost 6 bases and the J gene lost 4 bases, with 10 bases spanning the gap. CDR3 residues: CASSLGRYEQYF. CDR3 nucleotides: TGTGCCAGCAGCTTGGGGCGATACGAGCAGTACTTC.

The genes are TRBV12-3 or TRBV12-4 and TRBJ1-2; 7 bases are shared with TRBD1. The CDR3 totals 12 residues. Unmatched junction bases numbered 5, after V lost 6 bases and J lost 7 bases. The CDR3 protein is CASRNRGTGYTF. CDR3 DNA: TGTGCCAGCAGAAACAGGGGAACTGGCTACACCTTC.

This clonotype was recorded a few times. This chain joins TRBV5-1 and TRBJ2-7; D is perhaps TRBD1 (6 bases). Between the trimmed V and J ends, which lost 1 base and 0 bases, there was a span of 11 bases. The CDR3 runs 15 residues. The germline CDR1 and CDR2 sequences are SGHRS and YFSETQ. CDR3 DNA: TGCGCCAGCAGCTTGTCGCCAGGGGCCTCCTACGAGCAGTACTTC. This encodes CASSLSPGASYEQYF. Full variable domain (missing parts from reference TRBV5-1 and TRBJ2-7): KAGVTQTPRYLIKTRGQQVTLSCSPISGHRSVSWYQQTPGQGLQFLFEYFSETQRNKGNFPGRFSGRQFSNSRSEMNVSTLELGDSALYLCASSLSPGASYEQYFGPGTRLTVT.